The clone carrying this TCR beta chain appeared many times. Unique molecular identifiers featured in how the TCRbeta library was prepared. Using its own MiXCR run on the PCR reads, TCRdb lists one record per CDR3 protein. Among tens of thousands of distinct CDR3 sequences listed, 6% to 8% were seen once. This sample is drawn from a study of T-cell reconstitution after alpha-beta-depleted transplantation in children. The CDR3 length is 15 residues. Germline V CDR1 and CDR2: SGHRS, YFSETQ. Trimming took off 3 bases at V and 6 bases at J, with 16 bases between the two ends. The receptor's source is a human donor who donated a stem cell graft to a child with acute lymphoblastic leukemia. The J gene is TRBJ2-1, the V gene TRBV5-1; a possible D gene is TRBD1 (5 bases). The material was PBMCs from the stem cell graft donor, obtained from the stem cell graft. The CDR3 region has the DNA TGCGCCAGCAGCTCGAGAGAGGACACCGTCAATGAGCAGTTCTTC. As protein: CASSSREDTVNEQFF.